Below are 26 T cell receptor beta chains sequenced from a single sample in a study of T-cell memory formation after mild COVID-19. TCRdb ran MiXCR on the 5' RACE reads and lists one entry per CDR3 protein. The repertoire holds 400,000 to 550,000 distinct CDR3 sequences, with around a quarter as singletons. The sequenced sample was PBMCs or a T cell subset sorted from them (not recorded which). The receptors stem from an adult woman who had mild COVID-19 (a few samples of this study predate the infection). Cell type and time point are not known.

The rearrangement uses TRBV29-1 and TRBJ2-2; tentative D call: TRBD1 (8 bases). Germline V gene lookup returns CDR1 SQVTM and CDR2 ANQGSEA. The CDR3 length is 16 residues. V lost 3 bases and J lost 4, with 18 bases in between. CDR3 sequence reads: CSVESGDRFITGELFF. The CDR3 DNA reads as TGCAGCGTTGAGAGCGGGGACAGGTTTATCACCGGGGAGCTGTTTTTT.

The CDR3 sequence: CSARDLAGGPWDTQYF. CDR3 DNA sequence: TGCAGTGCTAGAGACCTAGCGGGAGGGCCTTGGGATACGCAGTATTTT. This rearrangement joins TRBV20-1 to TRBJ2-3, with TRBD2 identical over 12 bases. The length of the CDR3 is 16 residues. Germline V gene lookup returns CDR1 DFQATT and CDR2 SNEGSKA (reference sequence). The V segment lost 0 bases and the J segment 6 bases; nucleotides outside the gene matches: 7.

CDR3 DNA: TGTGCCAGCGGCATGGGACAGGGGTCCTACGAGCAGTACTTC. It translates to CASGMGQGSYEQYF. V and J are TRBV6-6 and TRBJ2-7; 10 positions agree with TRBD1. From germline, CDR1 is MNHNY and CDR2 SVGAGI (reference sequence). This CDR3 comprises 14 residues. The V gene end was trimmed by 8 bases and the J gene end by 1 base; junction bases not matched to a gene: 5.

This clonotype was observed a handful of times. The V and J genes are TRBV10-3 and TRBJ2-5; 10 nucleotides align to TRBD2. With V trimmed by 6 bases and J by 5 bases, 9 bases remained unmatched. The CDR3 runs 15 residues. Germline CDR1 is ENHRY and CDR2 is SYGVKD. The CDR3 DNA follows: TGTGCCATCAGAGCGAGCGGGGGGGCTTCTGAGACCCAGTACTTC. Protein sequence: CAIRASGGASETQYF.

This clonotype was counted many times. The chain uses TRBV7-8 and TRBJ2-7; D uncertain. There are 15 residues in the CDR3. Trimming cost V 5 bases and J 4 bases, with 18 bases left between them. Germline V lookup: CDR1 SGHVS, CDR2 FQNEAQ. The CDR3 region is CASSPRRLLFYEQYF. CDR3 bases: TGTGCCAGCAGCCCCAGACGGCTACTATTTTACGAGCAGTACTTC.

As to this clonotype: At one end the junction does not follow the germline gene, possibly because of a read error. The genes are TRBV12-3 or TRBV12-4 and TRBJ2-4, with a tentative D call TRBD1 (5 bases). The CDR3 is 13 amino acids. The CDR3 here is CASSTGPKHIQYF. The CDR3 DNA sequence: TGTGCCAGCAGTACAGGCCCCAAACACATTCAGTACTTC.

This rearrangement joins TRBV11-2 to TRBJ1-2; no clear D. Trimming cost V 6 bases and J 4 bases, with 12 bases left between them. The germline gives CDR1 SGHAT, CDR2 FQNNGV. CDR3 length equals 13 residues. The CDR3 sequence is CASSQRRFYGYTF. Written as DNA, the CDR3 is TGTGCCAGCAGTCAAAGGAGATTCTATGGCTACACCTTC.

The J gene is TRBJ2-1, the V gene TRBV3-1; 9 positions match TRBD1. The germline V gene has CDR1 LGHDT and CDR2 YNNKEL (reference sequence). CDR3 length: 16 amino acids. After removal of 4 bases from V and 5 bases from J, the junction contained 9 bases not matched to a gene. Here the CDR3 DNA reads TGTGCCAGCAGCCTAAACCCGGGACAGGGTAACAATGAGCAGTTCTTC. It translates to CASSLNPGQGNNEQFF.

This chain joins TRBV9 and TRBJ2-2; 7 nucleotides align to TRBD2. With V trimmed by 3 bases and J by 4 bases, 9 bases remained unmatched. CDR1 is SGDLS, CDR2 YYNGEE, per germline. This CDR3 region has 16 residues. DNA for the CDR3: TGTGCCAGCAGCGCCATTAGCGGGCCGGGCACCGGGGAGCTGTTTTTT. It specifies CASSAISGPGTGELFF.

This clonotype has a count of ten or more. This rearrangement joins TRBV20-1 to TRBJ2-1; 7 bases agree with TRBD2. The V gene's germline CDR1 is DFQATT and CDR2 SNEGSKA (reference sequence). Trimming cost V 5 bases and J 8 bases; bases outside gene matches: 6. This CDR3 is built from 12 residues. The CDR3 loop is CSARTSVDEQFF. The CDR3 DNA reads as TGCAGTGCTCGTACTAGCGTCGATGAGCAGTTCTTC.

The chain recombines TRBV5-5 with TRBJ2-7; no definite D call. V lost 4 bases and J lost 0, with 14 bases in between. Germline lookup yields CDR1 SGHKS and CDR2 YYEKEE (reference sequence). The CDR3 covers 15 residues. The CDR3 DNA is TGTGCCAGCAGCCCCCGGGCCCTGAGCTCCTACGAGCAGTACTTC. Translated: CASSPRALSSYEQYF.

A few counts support this clonotype. The chain has TRBV5-6 and TRBJ2-7; TRBD2 aligns across 7 bases. CDR3 length equals 14 residues. The ends lost 0 bases at V and 2 bases at J; junction bases unmatched: 2. The V gene's germline CDR1 is SGHDT and CDR2 YYEEEE. The DNA for the CDR3 is TGTGCCAGCAGCTTGGGGGCGGGAGCCTACGAGCAGTACTTC. Its translation is CASSLGAGAYEQYF.

This clonotype has only a few counts. The rearrangement links TRBV7-2 to TRBJ1-4, with 10 bases matching TRBD1. The CDR3 runs to 17 residues. V dropped 1 base and J dropped 8; count of bases not matched to a gene: 10. The germline V gene encodes CDR1 SGHTA and CDR2 FQGNSA. Here the CDR3 DNA reads TGTGCCAGCAGCTTAGGGGTGACAGGGGGCTCGGAGGAAAAACTGTTTTTT. This gives the protein CASSLGVTGGSEEKLFF.

There are a few counts of this clonotype. V and J are TRBV11-2 and TRBJ2-1; 8 bases align to TRBD2. The ends lost 5 bases at V and 8 bases at J; junction bases unmatched: 23. The length of the CDR3 is 19 residues. CDR1 SGHAT and CDR2 FQNNGV come from the germline V gene. The CDR3 loop is CASSPRMGGGRMVADEQFF. The CDR3 bases are TGTGCCAGCAGCCCCCGCATGGGTGGCGGGAGGATGGTCGCGGATGAGCAGTTCTTC.

This sequence joins TRBV4-1 and TRBJ2-3, with 15 bases aligning to TRBD2. Trimming removed 0 bases from V and 1 base from J; junction bases left unmatched: 5. CDR3 size: 19 residues. CDR1 and CDR2 from the germline V gene are MGHRA and YSYEKL. CDR3 sequence: CASSQEMGLAGGRTDTQYF. The DNA for the CDR3 is TGCGCCAGCAGCCAAGAAATGGGACTAGCGGGGGGTCGCACAGATACGCAGTATTTT.

Remarks on this clonotype: The junction and the germline gene differ at one end; a read error may be behind it. V and J are TRBV7-2 and TRBJ2-5, with TRBD2 identical over 11 bases. Germline V gives CDR1 SGHTA, CDR2 FQGNSA. CDR3 length equals 18 residues. The CDR3 loop is CASSPGRPGLAVQDTQYF. As DNA, the CDR3 is TGTGCCAGCAGCCCGGGACGGCCGGGACTAGCGGTTCAAGATACCCAGTACTTC.

The chain has TRBV12-3 or TRBV12-4 and TRBJ2-7, with 7 bases matching TRBD1. The CDR3 runs 14 residues. Trimming at V came to 9 bases and at J to 4 bases, leaving 12 bases not matched to a gene. The CDR3 sequence is CARGSRDRAYEQYF. Here the CDR3 DNA reads TGTGCCAGGGGGAGCCGGGACAGAGCTTACGAGCAGTACTTC.

Written as DNA, the CDR3 is TGTGCCAGCAGCCAAGACCGTGGACAGGCCTACGAGCAGTACTTC. Translating it yields CASSQDRGQAYEQYF. The V and J genes are TRBV3-1 and TRBJ2-7; 7 nucleotides align to TRBD1. The length of the CDR3 is 15 residues. J lost 2 bases, V lost 0 bases, and 4 bases had no gene match. The germline V gene has CDR1 LGHDT and CDR2 YNNKEL (reference sequence).

The sample holds many counts of this clonotype. The rearrangement joins TRBV7-7 to TRBJ2-1; perhaps TRBD1 as D (7 bases). The V and J ends lost 2 bases and 8 bases respectively, with 16 bases between them. The CDR3 totals 15 residues. Germline V gene data show CDR1 as SSHAT and CDR2 as FNYEAQ (reference sequence). CDR3 bases: TGTGCCAGCAGCTTATCAGGGGGGCAGATCGATGAGCAGTTCTTC. Protein sequence: CASSLSGGQIDEQFF.

CDR3 loop: CASSGGGLGLGELFF. The DNA of the CDR3 is TGTGCCAGCAGCGGGGGGGGACTAGGGCTCGGGGAGCTGTTTTTT. The gene calls are TRBV7-2 and TRBJ2-2, with TRBD2 identical over 8 bases. V was clipped by 5 bases and J by 7 bases; unmatched bases: 9. CDR1 and CDR2 from the germline V gene are SGHTA and FQGNSA. The CDR3 contains 15 residues.

The chain has TRBV5-4 and TRBJ2-7, with 9 bases identical to TRBD1. Germline V gene data show CDR1 as SGHNT and CDR2 as YYREEE (reference sequence). V was clipped by 1 base and J by 6 bases; unmatched bases: 5. This CDR3 has 14 residues. The CDR3 DNA follows: TGTGCCAGCAGCTTGTCGGGACAGGGCCGCGAGCAGTACTTC. This translates into CASSLSGQGREQYF. The variable domain in full, with the rest retrieved from reference TRBV5-4 and TRBJ2-7, is ETGVTQSPTHLIKTRGQQVTLRCSSQSGHNTVSWYQQALGQGPQFIFQYYREEENGRGNFPPRFSGLQFPNYSSELNVNALELDDSALYLCASSLSGQGREQYFGPGTRLTVT.

This clonotype was observed a few times. The rearrangement joins TRBV10-3 to TRBJ2-3; the D gene could be TRBD1 or TRBD2 (5 bases each). CDR3 length: 14 amino acids. Trimming stripped 7 bases from V and 4 bases from J, with 15 bases between. Germline lookup yields CDR1 ENHRY and CDR2 SYGVKD. The CDR3 DNA is TGTGCCATCAACTCGGGACGCTTCCCAGATACGCAGTATTTT. Its translation: CAINSGRFPDTQYF.

CDR3 amino acids: CATSRRRGPSGEPQHF. The CDR3 region has the DNA TGTGCCACCAGCAGACGTCGTGGGCCTTCCGGAGAGCCCCAGCATTTT. The rearrangement uses TRBV15 and TRBJ1-5; D unclear. The CDR3 has 16 amino acids. Germline assignment: CDR1 LNHNV and CDR2 YYDKDF (reference sequence). Trimming removed 2 bases at V and 8 bases at J, with 19 bases between.

This clonotype has just a few counts. V is TRBV4-1 and J is TRBJ2-7, with 12 bases fitting TRBD2. CDR3 size: 16 residues. After removal of 2 bases from V and 6 bases from J, the junction contained 8 bases not matched to a gene. The germline V gene has CDR1 MGHRA and CDR2 YSYEKL. Here the CDR3 DNA reads TGCGCCAGCAGCCAACTTCTGACTAGCGGGAGAGGCGAGCAGTACTTC. Its translation: CASSQLLTSGRGEQYF.

The table lists this clonotype with a few counts. The J gene is TRBJ2-5, the V gene TRBV7-2; unclear D gene. This CDR3 contains 15 residues. Germline-derived CDR1 and CDR2 are SGHTA and FQGNSA. Trimming shortened V by 3 bases and J by 5 bases, and 16 bases separated the two germline ends. CDR3 DNA sequence: TGTGCCAGCAGCTTGAGTGGAGCTCGGTCGGAGACCCAGTACTTC. Protein sequence: CASSLSGARSETQYF.

The chain combines TRBV20-1 with TRBJ2-7; 7 nucleotides align to TRBD1. Losses at the gene ends were 0 bases for V and 2 bases for J; bases not matched to a gene: 7. The CDR3 loop spans 15 amino acids. The germline CDR1 and CDR2 sequences are DFQATT and SNEGSKA (reference sequence). The CDR3 reads CSARDTRQGTYEQYF. DNA of the CDR3: TGCAGTGCTAGAGACACGAGACAGGGCACCTACGAGCAGTACTTC.